One and the same sample provided the 29 T cell receptor beta chains below, sequenced in a study of identical twins (dated by TCRdb to the mid-2010s). Library generation was performed with 5' RACE. TCRdb names Illumina HiSeq 2000 as the instrument used. TCRdb handled the public reads itself, with Q25 trimming in fastp and clone calling in MiXCR, and kept productive beta chains. Entries are consolidated by CDR3 protein sequence, retaining the most common genes and DNA. This sample is represented by 1.5 million to 2 million distinct CDR3 sequences; less than 35% of them were singletons. The biggest ten clones account for approximately 0.29% of the sample. The sequencing input was cord blood. The receptors come from a newborn girl in good health.

The chain is built from TRBV14 and TRBJ2-2; D is undetermined. Germline CDR1 SGHDN, CDR2 FVKESK. CDR3 length: 15 amino acids. The germline V and J ends were trimmed by 3 bases and 3 bases, with 11 bases remaining between them. In nucleotides, the CDR3 is TGTGCCAGCAGCCATTGGGGTTTAGACACCGGGGAGCTGTTTTTT. As protein: CASSHWGLDTGELFF.

The CDR3 here is CASSQAEHTGELFF. CDR3 DNA: TGTGCCAGCAGCCAAGCTGAGCACACCGGGGAGCTGTTTTTT. The rearrangement links TRBV3-1 to TRBJ2-2, with D unresolved. The V end lost 1 base, the J end lost 3 bases, and 6 bases lay between the germline ends. This CDR3 contains 14 residues. CDR1 LGHDT and CDR2 YNNKEL come from the germline V gene (reference sequence). Looking up the rest from reference TRBV3-1 and TRBJ2-2 gives the full variable domain: DTAVSQTPKYLVTQMGNDKSIKCEQNLGHDTMYWYKQDSKKFLKIMFSYNNKELIINETVPNRFSPKSPDKAHLNLHINSLELGDSAVYFCASSQAEHTGELFFGEGSRLTVL.

This clonotype has a handful of counts. The J gene is TRBJ1-2, the V gene TRBV21-1; the table's TRBD1 call for D was not verified on the DNA. TRBV21-1 is listed as a pseudogene. There are 15 residues in the CDR3. CDR3 bases: TGTGCCAGCAGGGAACAGGGAATGGTAAACTATGGCTACACCTTC. It specifies CASREQGMVNYGYTF.

The chain recombines TRBV5-1 with TRBJ2-4, with TRBD1 as a possible D gene (5 bases). Germline-derived CDR1 and CDR2 are SGHRS and YFSETQ. V lost 0 bases, J lost 3 bases, and 10 bases lay in between. CDR3 size: 15 residues. The chain's CDR3 is CASSLDSGIKNIQYF. The CDR3 DNA is TGCGCCAGCAGCTTGGACTCAGGGATCAAAAACATTCAGTACTTC.

This clonotype was recorded many times. This chain uses TRBV29-1 with TRBJ2-5; 8 nucleotides line up with TRBD1. Germline V gene sequence: CDR1 SQVTM, CDR2 ANQGSEA. Germline trimming cut 0 bases from V and 6 bases from J; bases unmatched to any gene: 6. The length of the CDR3 is 14 residues. CDR3 in amino acids: CSVEDRTGLQTQYF. Written as DNA, the CDR3 is TGCAGCGTTGAAGATAGGACAGGGCTGCAGACCCAGTACTTC.

This clonotype has just one count. V is TRBV5-1 and J is TRBJ2-2, with 7 nucleotides matching TRBD1. The CDR3 runs 14 residues. V dropped 4 bases and J dropped 4; count of bases not matched to a gene: 4. The germline gives CDR1 SGHRS, CDR2 YFSETQ. As DNA, the CDR3 is TGCGCCAGCAGCGGCAGGGGGTCCACCGGGGAGCTGTTTTTT. Residues: CASSGRGSTGELFF.

The gene calls are TRBV12-3 or TRBV12-4 and TRBJ2-3; TRBD2 matches 9 bases. This CDR3 spans 14 amino acids. V lost 7 bases and J lost 6; bases outside the gene matches: 8. The CDR3 sequence is CASMRGGYEDTQYF. CDR3 nucleotide sequence: TGTGCCAGCATGCGGGGGGGCTATGAGGATACGCAGTATTTT.

Notes on this clonotype: A much larger clone is a single base away; this may be a read error. This chain connects TRBV29-1 to TRBJ2-1; 8 nucleotides match TRBD1. Near its end, the DNA agrees better with TRBJ2-7, so the J call may be wrong. The CDR3 loop spans 16 amino acids. Per the germline V gene, CDR1 is SQVTM and CDR2 is ANQGSEA. The CDR3 here is CSVIPTGGRTYNEQYF. The CDR3 DNA is TGCAGCGTTATTCCCACAGGGGGGCGCACCTACAATGAGCAGTACTTC.

This clonotype showed up many times. The CDR3 loop reads CASSLGDSKDTQYF. CDR3 DNA: TGTGCCAGCAGCTTAGGGGACTCAAAAGATACGCAGTATTTT. The rearrangement links TRBV7-2 to TRBJ2-3; tentative D call: TRBD2 (6 bases). Germline-derived CDR1 and CDR2 are SGHTA and FQGNSA. V dropped 1 base and J dropped 5 bases, with 10 bases sitting between them. The CDR3 covers 14 residues.

A note on this clonotype: Germline and junction disagree at one end, which may indicate a read error. This chain joins TRBV20-1 and TRBJ1-6; D call uncertain. The germline V gene has CDR1 DFQATT and CDR2 SNEGSKA (reference sequence). The CDR3 consists of 14 residues. CDR3 bases: TGCAATGCTAGTCCCTCGGGGTGGGGTTCACCCCTCCACTTT. It translates to CNASPSGWGSPLHF.

This clonotype turned up a few times. This chain connects TRBV2 to TRBJ1-1; D is ambiguous. Per the germline V gene, CDR1 is SNHLY and CDR2 is FYNNEI. This CDR3 comprises 13 residues. The germline V and J ends were trimmed by 8 bases and 0 bases, with 10 bases remaining between them. The CDR3 here is CASGTRMNTEAFF. CDR3 bases: TGTGCCAGCGGAACCCGAATGAACACTGAAGCTTTCTTT.

The CDR3 region is CASGLQGARTEAFF. For the CDR3, the DNA is TGTGCTAGTGGTTTGCAGGGGGCGCGGACTGAAGCTTTCTTT. This chain connects TRBV12-5 to TRBJ1-1; 8 nucleotides align to TRBD1. After removal of 2 bases from V and 5 bases from J, the junction contained 4 bases not matched to a gene. From germline, CDR1 is LGHNT and CDR2 FRNRAP. The CDR3 totals 14 residues.

CDR3 bases: TGTGCCAGCAGTCCCGCCAGAGGGGGGGCGGGGGGCTCCTACAATGAGCAGTTCTTC. Protein: CASSPARGGAGGSYNEQFF. The chain has TRBV12-3 or TRBV12-4 and TRBJ2-1, with TRBD2 matching over 8 bases. The CDR3 contains 19 residues. The V and J ends lost 5 bases and 0 bases, in that order; junction bases with no gene match: 15.

With respect to this clonotype: This may be a read error: a much more frequent sequence differs by one nucleotide. This sequence joins TRBV29-1 and TRBJ1-4; D might be TRBD1 (5 bases). V lost 3 bases to trimming and J lost 13 bases, with 18 bases between them. Germline V CDR1 and CDR2: SQVTM, ANQGSEA. This CDR3 is built from 13 residues. DNA for the CDR3: TGCAGCGTTGAGGGCCCTGGTCGAGACAGACTGTTTTTT. Protein product: CSVEGPGRDRLFF.

The chain couples TRBV5-4 to TRBJ2-7, with D uncertain. CDR1 and CDR2 from the germline V gene are SGHNT and YYREEE (reference sequence). This CDR3 region has 13 residues. Trimming removed 1 base from V and 1 base from J, with 6 bases in between. The CDR3: CASSLKLSYEQYF. CDR3 DNA sequence: TGTGCCAGCAGCTTGAAGTTATCCTACGAGCAGTACTTC.

This clonotype was recorded a few times. V usage is TRBV20-1 and J usage is TRBJ1-2, with 7 bases lining up with TRBD1. The CDR3 runs 12 residues. Trimming removed 6 bases from V and 4 bases from J; junction bases left unmatched: 5. Germline CDR1 is DFQATT and CDR2 is SNEGSKA (reference sequence). CDR3 amino acids: CSARTGLYGYTF. The CDR3 DNA reads TGCAGTGCCCGGACAGGACTCTATGGCTACACCTTC.

V is TRBV6-1 and J is TRBJ1-6; D is unresolved. The CDR3 is 16 amino acids. From germline, CDR1 is MNHNS and CDR2 SASEGT. The germline V and J ends were trimmed by 0 bases and 7 bases, with 13 bases remaining between them. CDR3 protein: CASSEASAGLNSPLHF. CDR3 DNA: TGTGCCAGCAGTGAAGCCTCGGCCGGGTTAAATTCACCCCTCCACTTT.

This clonotype was picked up a small number of times. V usage is TRBV20-1 and J usage is TRBJ2-1; a weak D match, TRBD2 (5 bases). With 2 bases removed from V and 5 bases from J, the gap between germline ends came to 16 bases. The CDR3 totals 15 residues. CDR1 and CDR2 from the germline V gene are DFQATT and SNEGSKA (reference sequence). CDR3 amino acids: CSARLVARSNNEQFF. CDR3 coding DNA: TGCAGTGCTAGACTGGTAGCGAGGTCCAACAATGAGCAGTTCTTC.

The rearrangement joins TRBV9 to TRBJ2-1; 8 positions match TRBD2. Germline CDR1 reads SGDLS; CDR2 reads YYNGEE. This CDR3 is built from 16 residues. V gave up 4 bases and J gave up 3 bases; unmatched junction bases: 9. In DNA form, the CDR3 reads TGTGCCAGCAGCCCCCGGACTAGCTACAACTACAATGAGCAGTTCTTC. Amino acids: CASSPRTSYNYNEQFF. Looking up the rest from reference TRBV9 and TRBJ2-1 gives the full variable domain: DSGVTQTPKHLITATGQRVTLRCSPRSGDLSVYWYQQSLDQGLQFLIQYYNGEERAKGNILERFSAQQFPDLHSELNLSSLELGDSALYFCASSPRTSYNYNEQFFGPGTRLTVL.

This clonotype was counted ten times or more. V gene TRBV13 combines with J gene TRBJ2-5; TRBD1 or TRBD2 may be the D gene (5 bases each). The CDR3 has 14 amino acids. Germline V CDR1 and CDR2: PRHDT, FYEKMQ (reference sequence). Deletions cut 2 bases from V and 0 bases from J, with 7 bases between. The CDR3 reads CASSLLGDQETQYF. The CDR3 coding sequence is TGTGCCAGCAGCTTACTGGGGGACCAAGAGACCCAGTACTTC.

This clonotype came up many times. The rearrangement uses TRBV29-1 and TRBJ1-2, with a tentative D call TRBD1 (5 bases). Looked up from germline, CDR1 is SQVTM and CDR2 is ANQGSEA. The CDR3 spans 13 residues. V was shortened by 1 base and J by 2 bases, with 8 bases between the two germline ends. CDR3 region: CSVEVGGNYGYTF. The CDR3 DNA reads TGCAGCGTTGAAGTGGGGGGGAACTATGGCTACACCTTC.

The rearrangement joins TRBV6-6 to TRBJ2-7; D ambiguous. Trimming left V 7 bases short and J 0 bases short, with 13 bases between. In germline, CDR1 is MNHNY, CDR2 SVGAGI (reference sequence). CDR3 size: 14 residues. CDR3 in amino acids: CASTNGHRSYEQYF. The CDR3 nucleotides read TGTGCCAGCACCAACGGGCATCGCTCCTACGAGCAGTACTTC.

This clonotype was found once. The chain couples TRBV20-1 to TRBJ2-3, with TRBD2 identical over 14 bases. V dropped 5 bases and J dropped 2; count of bases not matched to a gene: 12. Germline CDR1 and CDR2: DFQATT and SNEGSKA (reference sequence). This CDR3 has 18 amino acids. CDR3 nucleotides: TGCAGTGCTCCGACGACTAGCGGGAGGGCGGAATTCACAGATACGCAGTATTTT. This gives the protein CSAPTTSGRAEFTDTQYF.

About this clonotype itself: With a much larger clone just one base away, this may be a read error. The chain carries TRBV28 and TRBJ2-5; TRBD2 aligns across 7 bases. This CDR3 spans 16 amino acids. Germline CDR1 is MDHEN and CDR2 is SYDVKM. With 5 bases clipped from V and 11 bases from J, the junction kept 20 bases outside the gene matches. The CDR3 protein is CASSETRLAANNEQYF. The CDR3, as DNA: TGTGCCAGCAGTGAAACCCGACTAGCCGCAAACAATGAGCAGTACTTC.

This clonotype has just a few counts. This sequence joins TRBV20-1 and TRBJ2-7; a weak D match, TRBD1 (6 bases). The V end lost 5 bases, the J end lost 1 base, and 12 bases lay between the germline ends. The CDR3 length is 13 residues. Looked up from germline, CDR1 is DFQATT and CDR2 is SNEGSKA (reference sequence). The chain's CDR3 is CSAYRDTSYEQYF. In DNA, the CDR3 is TGCAGTGCTTACCGGGACACGTCCTACGAGCAGTACTTC.

V is TRBV12-5 and J is TRBJ1-4; D is perhaps TRBD1 (5 bases). Between the trimmed V and J ends, which lost 1 base and 4 bases, there was a span of 13 bases. The V gene's germline CDR1 is LGHNT and CDR2 FRNRAP. This CDR3 comprises 16 residues. CDR3 region: CASGLDLGTVNEKLFF. CDR3 in DNA: TGTGCTAGTGGTTTGGATTTAGGGACCGTTAATGAAAAACTGTTTTTT.

The rearrangement uses TRBV7-8 and TRBJ1-5, with 7 bases aligning to TRBD1. The V gene end was trimmed by 5 bases and the J gene end by 3 bases; junction bases not matched to a gene: 7. In germline, CDR1 is SGHVS, CDR2 FQNEAQ. This CDR3 comprises 15 residues. Written as DNA, the CDR3 is TGTGCCAGCAGCCTAATCACAGGGGACAATCAGCCCCAGCATTTT. Protein product: CASSLITGDNQPQHF.

This chain connects TRBV12-3 or TRBV12-4 to TRBJ1-1; 8 bases match TRBD1. V trimming: 1 base; J trimming: 5 bases; junction bases outside the gene matches: 9. CDR3 length equals 16 residues. CDR3 protein: CASSLGPGRGHTEAFF. In nucleotides, the CDR3 is TGTGCCAGCAGTTTAGGCCCAGGCAGGGGGCATACTGAAGCTTTCTTT.

This clonotype has just a few counts. The rearrangement joins TRBV20-1 to TRBJ1-4; TRBD1 might be the D (5 bases). Trimming removed 0 bases at V and 7 bases at J, with 15 bases between. The CDR3 is made up of 15 amino acids. Germline CDR1 reads DFQATT; CDR2 reads SNEGSKA (reference sequence). The CDR3 DNA is TGCAGTGCTAGAGATCGTCGGGGGGGAGGTGAAAAACTGTTTTTT. It yields the protein CSARDRRGGGEKLFF.